One and the same sample provided the 4 T cell receptor beta chains below, sequenced in a study of immune cell composition in non-small cell lung cancer. Profiled with immunoSEQ multiplex PCR; TCRdb holds only in-frame clones, not every one. The sample holds around 2,000 clones; around 75% are singletons and the top ten take roughly an eighth. Specimen: lung tumor tissue. All receptors derive from a human donor with non-small cell lung cancer.

The chain employs TRBV6-1 and TRBJ1-2; no clear D gene. V was cut by 3 bases and J by 5 bases, with 10 bases left in between. Germline V gene data show CDR1 as MNHNS and CDR2 as SASEGT. There are 13 residues in the CDR3. CDR3 sequence (DNA): TGTGCCAGCAGTGATCATCCCCTATATGGCTACACCTTC. It translates to CASSDHPLYGYTF.

This rearrangement joins TRBV5-4 to TRBJ2-1, with D possibly TRBD2 on 5 matching bases. The CDR3 loop spans 15 amino acids. The V end lost 0 bases, the J end lost 4 bases, and 11 bases lay between the germline ends. Germline-derived CDR1 and CDR2 are SGHNT and YYREEE (reference sequence). The DNA for the CDR3 is TGTGCCAGCAGCTTGGGGGGTAGCGAATACAATGAGCAGTTCTTC. Protein: CASSLGGSEYNEQFF.

The CDR3 DNA follows: TGCGCCAGCAGCGGGGGGACGTTCCAGCCCCAGCATTTT. This sequence encodes CASSGGTFQPQHF. This chain connects TRBV10-1 to TRBJ1-5; perhaps TRBD1 as D (5 bases). The CDR3 consists of 13 residues. Germline CDR1 reads WNHNN; CDR2 reads SYGVQD (reference sequence). V dropped 6 bases and J dropped 7 bases, with 13 bases sitting between them.

In its sample, this clone was seen a few times. CDR3 region: CASSYRQGLPLHF. The CDR3 bases are TGTGCCAGCAGTTACCGACAGGGTTTACCCCTCCACTTT. The chain joins TRBV6-5 to TRBJ1-6; 7 bases fit TRBD1. The CDR3 loop spans 13 amino acids. V lost 2 bases and J lost 12; bases outside the gene matches: 4. Per germline, CDR1 MNHEY and CDR2 SVGAGI.